The sequence of this T cell receptor beta chain was determined in a study of control samples from healthy donors and cancer patients. CDR3 length: 12 residues. Germline V gene lookup returns CDR1 SGHRS and CDR2 YFSETQ. V was trimmed by 2 bases and J by 8 bases, leaving 10 bases between them. This clone was seen only a few times. TCRdb's table, derived via immunoSEQ multiplex PCR, lists solely in-frame clones and lacks some. The profile shows about 50,000 clones, 94% of them singletons. The chain has TRBV5-1 and TRBJ1-2; D call uncertain. The specimen was blood. The origin of this receptor is a man younger than 40 in good health. The CDR3: CASSLTSGGYTF. The CDR3 DNA sequence: TGCGCCAGCAGCTTAACCTCGGGGGGCTACACCTTC. The variable domain in full, with the rest retrieved from reference TRBV5-1 and TRBJ1-2, is KAGVTQTPRYLIKTRGQQVTLSCSPISGHRSVSWYQQTPGQGLQFLFEYFSETQRNKGNFPGRFSGRQFSNSRSEMNVSTLELGDSALYLCASSLTSGGYTFGSGTRLTVV.